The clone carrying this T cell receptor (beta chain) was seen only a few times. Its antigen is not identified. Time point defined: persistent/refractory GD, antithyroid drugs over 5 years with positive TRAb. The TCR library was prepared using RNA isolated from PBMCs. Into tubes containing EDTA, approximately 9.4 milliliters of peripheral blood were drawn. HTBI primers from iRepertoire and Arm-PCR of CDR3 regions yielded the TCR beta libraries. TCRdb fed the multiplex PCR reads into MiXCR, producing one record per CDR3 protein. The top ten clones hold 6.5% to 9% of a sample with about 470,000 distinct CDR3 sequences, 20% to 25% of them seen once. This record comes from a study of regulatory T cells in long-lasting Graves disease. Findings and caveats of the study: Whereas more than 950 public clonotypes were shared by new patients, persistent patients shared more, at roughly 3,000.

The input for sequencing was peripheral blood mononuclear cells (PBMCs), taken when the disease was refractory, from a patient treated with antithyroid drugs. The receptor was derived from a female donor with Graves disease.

CDR3 DNA: TGTGCCACCAGCAGAGACCGAGGACAGGGGCAAGAGACCCAGTACTTC. It codes for CATSRDRGQGQETQYF. The chain joins TRBV15 to TRBJ2-5; the match to TRBD1 covers 9 bases. The J segment lost 2 bases and the V segment lost 0 bases, leaving 4 bases of the junction unmatched. CDR3 length equals 16 residues. Germline V gene lookup returns CDR1 LNHNV and CDR2 YYDKDF (reference sequence).